Following are 17 T cell receptor beta chains from one sample sequenced in a study of blood T cell repertoires in COVID-19 (dated by TCRdb to the early 2020s). Library method: the immunoSEQ multiplex PCR assay. The clones in this table, taken by TCRdb from immuneACCESS, are in-frame only. Not every clone is retained; where verified, under half of the shortfall comes from an unresolved V gene, and the cause of the rest is unknown. The sample table holds some 70,000 clones, of which over 60% were seen once. 15% of the sample is in the top ten clones. Sequenced sample: peripheral blood. The receptor set was obtained from a man between 60 and 70 years old with COVID-19, enrolled during active disease.

V and J are TRBV6-5 and TRBJ2-1; D remains ambiguous. The V end was cut by 7 bases, the J end by 1 base, with 11 bases between. CDR1 is MNHEY, CDR2 SVGAGI, per germline. The CDR3 is made up of 14 amino acids. As DNA, the CDR3 is TGTGCCAGCATGAGAGCACCTTCCTACAATGAGCAGTTCTTC. It yields the protein CASMRAPSYNEQFF.

The CDR3 sequence: CASSRVGRQGGYEQYF. CDR3 sequence (DNA): TGTGCCAGCAGCCGCGTGGGTCGGCAGGGTGGGTACGAGCAGTACTTC. The chain combines TRBV4-2 with TRBJ2-7; maybe TRBD1 (5 bases). CDR3 length: 16 amino acids. Germline CDR1 reads LGHNA; CDR2 reads YNFKEQ. Trimming pared 4 bases from V and 4 bases from J, leaving 20 bases between.

By sample fraction, this clone is medium-sized. The rearrangement uses TRBV4-1 and TRBJ2-3; 7 nucleotides line up with TRBD2. The CDR3 loop spans 15 amino acids. The junction had 5 bases not matched to a gene; V was cut back by 1 base and J by 4 bases. Germline V gives CDR1 MGHRA, CDR2 YSYEKL. Written as DNA, the CDR3 is TGCGCCAGCAGCCAAGCGGGGGGAGGCGCAGATACGCAGTATTTT. Protein sequence: CASSQAGGGADTQYF.

The chain uses TRBV19 and TRBJ2-3; 7 positions match TRBD2. The CDR3 loop spans 14 amino acids. With 3 bases clipped from V and 2 bases from J, the junction kept 2 bases outside the gene matches. The germline V gene encodes CDR1 LNHDA and CDR2 SQIVND (reference sequence). The CDR3 sequence: CASSMGGFTDTQYF. In DNA form, the CDR3 reads TGTGCCAGTAGTATGGGGGGGTTCACAGATACGCAGTATTTT.

J is TRBJ1-3 and V is TRBV4-2; D is unclear. The germline V gene encodes CDR1 LGHNA and CDR2 YNFKEQ. The CDR3 loop spans 16 amino acids. V lost 0 bases, J lost 4 bases, and 13 bases lay in between. The CDR3 DNA sequence: TGTGCCAGCAGCCAAGATATGGGCGGAGGAGGAAACACCATATATTTT. This translates into CASSQDMGGGGNTIYF.

This clone has a single count. The chain is built from TRBV11-3 and TRBJ2-6, with D possibly matching TRBD1 (6 bases). V shed 8 bases and J shed 11 bases, with 19 bases lying between them. The germline CDR1 and CDR2 sequences are SGHNT and YENEEA. The CDR3 length is 14 residues. The CDR3 loop reads CASGNRVGIHVLTF. DNA of the CDR3: TGTGCCAGCGGCAACAGGGTAGGGATCCACGTCCTGACTTTC. The full variable domain, completed using reference TRBV11-3 and TRBJ2-6, is EAGVVQSPRYKIIEKKQPVAFWCNPISGHNTLYWYLQNLGQGPELLIRYENEEAVDDSQLPKDRFSAERLKGVDSTLKIQPAELGDSAVYLCASGNRVGIHVLTFGAGSRLTVL.

The rearrangement links TRBV5-4 to TRBJ2-2; D remains unclear. This CDR3 has 13 amino acids. Germline-derived CDR1 and CDR2 are SGHNT and YYREEE (reference sequence). Trimming removed 1 base at V and 3 bases at J, with 4 bases between. As DNA, the CDR3 is TGTGCCAGCAGCTTGTACTACACCGGGGAGCTGTTTTTT. As protein: CASSLYYTGELFF. The full variable domain, with the rest looked up from reference TRBV5-4 and TRBJ2-2, is ETGVTQSPTHLIKTRGQQVTLRCSSQSGHNTVSWYQQALGQGPQFIFQYYREEENGRGNFPPRFSGLQFPNYSSELNVNALELDDSALYLCASSLYYTGELFFGEGSRLTVL.

This clone appeared a few times. The rearrangement links TRBV30 to TRBJ1-5; unclear D gene. Germline CDR1 reads GTSNPN; CDR2 reads SVGIG (reference sequence). V shed 2 bases and J shed 6 bases, with 5 bases lying between them. The CDR3 spans 11 residues. CDR3 protein: CAWSTSQPQHF. The CDR3 nucleotides read TGTGCCTGGAGTACGAGTCAGCCCCAGCATTTT.

V usage is TRBV5-5 and J usage is TRBJ1-4; TRBD1 might be the D (6 bases). CDR3 length: 16 residues. CDR1 and CDR2 from the germline V gene are SGHKS and YYEKEE (reference sequence). Between the trimmed V and J ends, which lost 0 bases and 8 bases, there was a span of 17 bases. The CDR3 protein is CASSLGESTGYEKLFF. The DNA of the CDR3 is TGTGCCAGCAGCTTGGGGGAATCTACAGGGTACGAAAAACTGTTTTTT.

J is TRBJ1-4 and V is TRBV19; D possibly corresponds to TRBD1 (5 bases). Deletions cut 1 base from V and 7 bases from J, with 16 bases between. The CDR3 consists of 16 residues. Per germline, CDR1 LNHDA and CDR2 SQIVND (reference sequence). The CDR3 is CASSIGDGEASEKLFF. The CDR3 nucleotides read TGTGCCAGTAGTATAGGGGACGGGGAGGCGAGTGAAAAACTGTTTTTT.

A single count supports this clone. V and J are TRBV12-3 or TRBV12-4 and TRBJ1-1; tentative D call: TRBD1 (5 bases). V gave up 8 bases and J gave up 5 bases, with 12 bases separating them. The CDR3 has 12 residues. CDR3 protein: CASDPGGTEAFF. DNA of the CDR3: TGTGCCAGCGATCCCGGGGGGACTGAAGCTTTCTTT.

CDR3 sequence: CASGDRGIGEKLFF. CDR3 nucleotides: TGTGCCAGTGGCGACAGGGGAATAGGTGAAAAACTGTTTTTT. This chain joins TRBV19 and TRBJ1-4, with 8 nucleotides matching TRBD1. The CDR3 extends over 14 amino acids. The trim removed 8 bases at V and 7 bases at J, leaving 9 bases unmatched. Germline assignment: CDR1 LNHDA and CDR2 SQIVND (reference sequence).

This clone has only a few counts. The V gene is TRBV5-1, the J gene TRBJ1-2; 8 bases match TRBD1. Germline V lookup: CDR1 SGHRS, CDR2 YFSETQ. V lost 4 bases to trimming and J lost 6 bases; unmatched junction nucleotides: 5. CDR3 size: 13 residues. The CDR3 reads CASSTTTGDGYTF. The CDR3 DNA is TGCGCCAGCAGCACAACGACAGGGGATGGCTACACCTTC.

V and J are TRBV18 and TRBJ2-1, with 9 bases matching TRBD1. The CDR3 has 15 residues. Germline CDR1 reads KGHSH; CDR2 reads LQKENI. After removal of 6 bases from V and 9 bases from J, the junction contained 12 bases not matched to a gene. The CDR3 protein is CASSRGQGGSGEQFF. The CDR3 region has the DNA TGTGCCAGCTCCCGGGGACAGGGAGGTTCAGGTGAGCAGTTCTTC.

The V call is TRBV11-1, the J call TRBJ1-6; tentative D call: TRBD1 (5 bases). The CDR3 sequence is 15 residues long. Germline CDR1 reads SGHAT; CDR2 reads FQDESV (reference sequence). Trimming removed 4 bases at V and 10 bases at J, with 17 bases between. CDR3 residues: CASSSSGGEWSPLHF. CDR3 sequence (DNA): TGTGCCAGCAGCTCGAGTGGGGGGGAATGGTCACCCCTCCACTTT.

This clone has only one observation. V and J are TRBV6-5 and TRBJ2-4; TRBD1 might be the D (6 bases). Germline loops: CDR1 MNHEY, CDR2 SVGAGI. The CDR3 sequence is 16 residues long. The V gene lost 0 bases and the J gene lost 1 base, with 10 bases spanning the gap. CDR3 loop: CASSYSPRGAKNIQYF. As DNA, the CDR3 is TGTGCCAGCAGTTACTCACCCAGGGGCGCCAAAAACATTCAGTACTTC.

The chain uses TRBV7-9 and TRBJ2-7, with D possibly being TRBD1 (6 bases). There are 13 residues in the CDR3. V gave up 5 bases and J gave up 5 bases, with 13 bases separating them. Germline V gene sequence: CDR1 SEHNR, CDR2 FQNEAQ (reference sequence). The CDR3 DNA is TGTGCCAGCAGCCCAAACAGGGCCGACGAGCAGTACTTC. Translated: CASSPNRADEQYF.